This TCR beta chain derives from a study of control samples from healthy donors and cancer patients. This clone appeared a single time. The CDR3 is 14 amino acids. Trimming cost V 3 bases and J 4 bases, with 12 bases left between them. Germline assignment: CDR1 MNHEY and CDR2 SMNVEV (reference sequence). TCRdb keeps only in-frame clones here, not all; method: immunoSEQ multiplex PCR. The sample carries 55,000 to 70,000 clones, around 93% recorded once. Material for sequencing was PBMCs. The receptor comes from a man in his thirties or forties with colorectal cancer. V and J are TRBV27 and TRBJ1-1, with a tentative D call TRBD1 (6 bases). The CDR3 sequence: CASSFGGLGTEAFF. The CDR3 region has the DNA TGTGCCAGCAGTTTCGGGGGGCTAGGCACTGAAGCTTTCTTT.